Only a few counts were recorded for the clone carrying this T cell receptor (beta chain). This record belongs to a study of CD8+ T cells in alopecia areata. As for treatment: oral pan-JAK inhibitor, 5-10 mg twice daily. Following extraction, RNA underwent reverse transcription to cDNA, which served as the sequencing template. Assay used: immunoSEQ multiplex PCR; TCRdb lists only in-frame clones, some missing. The table includes 170,000 or so clones, around three fifths detected once. The receptor was derived from a human donor with alopecia areata. The source was CD8+ T cells sorted from blood, collected at week 24, from a patient treated with tofacitinib.

The CDR3 loop reads CASKYGSLTGELFF. CDR3 DNA sequence: TGTGCCAGCAAGTACGGTTCCCTCACCGGGGAGCTGTTTTTT. The gene calls are TRBV5-6 and TRBJ2-2, with D unclear. The CDR3 totals 14 residues. V gave up 6 bases and J gave up 4 bases, with 13 bases separating them. From germline, CDR1 is SGHDT and CDR2 YYEEEE. Drawing the rest from reference TRBV5-6 and TRBJ2-2, the complete variable domain is DAGVTQSPTHLIKTRGQQVTLRCSPKSGHDTVSWYQQALGQGPQFIFQYYEEEERQRGNFPDRFSGHQFPNYSSELNVNALLLGDSALYLCASKYGSLTGELFFGEGSRLTVL.